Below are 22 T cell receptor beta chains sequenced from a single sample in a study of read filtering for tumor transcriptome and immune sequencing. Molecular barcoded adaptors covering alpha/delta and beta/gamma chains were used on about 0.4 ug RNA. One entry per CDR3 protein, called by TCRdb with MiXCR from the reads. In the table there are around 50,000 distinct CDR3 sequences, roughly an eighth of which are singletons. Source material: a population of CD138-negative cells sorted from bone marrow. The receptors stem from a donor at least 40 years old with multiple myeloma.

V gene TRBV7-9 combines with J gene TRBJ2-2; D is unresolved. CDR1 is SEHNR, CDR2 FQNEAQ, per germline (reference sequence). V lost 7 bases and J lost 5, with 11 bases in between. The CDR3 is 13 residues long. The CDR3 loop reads CASNPVGTGELFF. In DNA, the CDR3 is TGTGCCAGCAACCCCGTTGGGACCGGGGAGCTGTTTTTT.

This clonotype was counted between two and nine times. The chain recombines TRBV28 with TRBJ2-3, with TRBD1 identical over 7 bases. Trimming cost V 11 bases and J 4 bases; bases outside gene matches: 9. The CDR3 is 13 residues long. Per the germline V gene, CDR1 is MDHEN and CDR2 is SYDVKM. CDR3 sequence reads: CAGTRQGPDTQYF. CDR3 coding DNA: TGTGCCGGCACCCGACAGGGACCAGATACGCAGTATTTT.

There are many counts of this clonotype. CDR3 loop: CASKGLNTEAFF. CDR3 nucleotides: TGTGCCAGCAAGGGGCTGAACACTGAAGCTTTCTTT. This sequence joins TRBV3-1 and TRBJ1-1, with D possibly matching TRBD1 (5 bases). The CDR3 sequence is 12 residues long. The V end lost 7 bases, the J end lost 0 bases, and 6 bases lay between the germline ends. Germline loops: CDR1 LGHDT, CDR2 YNNKEL (reference sequence). The full variable domain, its missing parts supplied by reference TRBV3-1 and TRBJ1-1, is DTAVSQTPKYLVTQMGNDKSIKCEQNLGHDTMYWYKQDSKKFLKIMFSYNNKELIINETVPNRFSPKSPDKAHLNLHINSLELGDSAVYFCASKGLNTEAFFGQGTRLTVV.

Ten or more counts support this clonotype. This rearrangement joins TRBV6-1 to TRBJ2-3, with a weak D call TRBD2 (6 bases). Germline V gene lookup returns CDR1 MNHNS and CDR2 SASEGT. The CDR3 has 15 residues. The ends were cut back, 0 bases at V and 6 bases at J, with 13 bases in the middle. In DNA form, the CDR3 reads TGTGCCAGCAGTGAAGCGGCGGAGGGGAGGGATACGCAGTATTTT. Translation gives CASSEAAEGRDTQYF.

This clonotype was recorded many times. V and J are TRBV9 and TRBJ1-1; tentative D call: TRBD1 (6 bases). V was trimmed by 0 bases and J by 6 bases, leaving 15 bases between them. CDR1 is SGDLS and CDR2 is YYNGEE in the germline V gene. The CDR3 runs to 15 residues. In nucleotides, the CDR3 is TGTGCCAGCAGCGTAGAGTCAGGGGCCCGGGCTGAAGCTTTCTTT. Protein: CASSVESGARAEAFF.

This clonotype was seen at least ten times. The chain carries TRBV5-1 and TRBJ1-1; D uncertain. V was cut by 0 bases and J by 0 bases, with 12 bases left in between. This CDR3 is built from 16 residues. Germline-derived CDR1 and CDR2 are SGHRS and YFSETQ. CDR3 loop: CASSLDEGRMNTEAFF. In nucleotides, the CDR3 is TGCGCCAGCAGCTTGGATGAGGGTCGCATGAACACTGAAGCTTTCTTT.

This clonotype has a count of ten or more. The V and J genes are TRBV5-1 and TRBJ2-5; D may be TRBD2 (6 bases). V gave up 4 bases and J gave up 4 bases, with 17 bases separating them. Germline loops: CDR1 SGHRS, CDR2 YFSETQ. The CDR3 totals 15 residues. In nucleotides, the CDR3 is TGCGCCAGCAGCCCCCCAAGGGAGGTAGGAGAGACCCAGTACTTC. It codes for CASSPPREVGETQYF. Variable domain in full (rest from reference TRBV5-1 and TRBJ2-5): KAGVTQTPRYLIKTRGQQVTLSCSPISGHRSVSWYQQTPGQGLQFLFEYFSETQRNKGNFPGRFSGRQFSNSRSEMNVSTLELGDSALYLCASSPPREVGETQYFGPGTRLLVL.

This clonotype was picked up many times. The CDR3 is CASSNGEGGGREQFF. In DNA, the CDR3 is TGTGCCAGCAGCAACGGGGAGGGGGGCGGACGTGAGCAGTTCTTC. This chain connects TRBV7-6 to TRBJ2-1, with D tentatively TRBD2 (7 bases). With 5 bases removed from V and 9 bases from J, the gap between germline ends came to 20 bases. The CDR3 sequence is 15 residues long. The V gene's germline CDR1 is SGHVS and CDR2 FNYEAQ.

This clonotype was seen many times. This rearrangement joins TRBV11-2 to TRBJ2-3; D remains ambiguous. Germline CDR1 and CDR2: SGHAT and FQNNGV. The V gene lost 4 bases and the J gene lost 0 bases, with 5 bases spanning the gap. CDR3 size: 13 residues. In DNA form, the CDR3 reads TGTGCCAGCAGCTCCCCAAGCACAGATACGCAGTATTTT. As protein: CASSSPSTDTQYF. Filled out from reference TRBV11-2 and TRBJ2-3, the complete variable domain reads EAGVAQSPRYKIIEKRQSVAFWCNPISGHATLYWYQQILGQGPKLLIQFQNNGVVDDSQLPKDRFSAERLKGVDSTLKIQPAKLEDSAVYLCASSSPSTDTQYFGPGTRLTVL.

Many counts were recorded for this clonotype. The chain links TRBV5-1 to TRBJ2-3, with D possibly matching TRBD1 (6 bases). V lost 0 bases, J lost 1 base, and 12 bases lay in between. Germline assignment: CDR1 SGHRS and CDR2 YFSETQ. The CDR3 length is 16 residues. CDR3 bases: TGCGCCAGCAGCTTGGGCGAGGGGGTTCGCACAGATACGCAGTATTTT. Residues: CASSLGEGVRTDTQYF.

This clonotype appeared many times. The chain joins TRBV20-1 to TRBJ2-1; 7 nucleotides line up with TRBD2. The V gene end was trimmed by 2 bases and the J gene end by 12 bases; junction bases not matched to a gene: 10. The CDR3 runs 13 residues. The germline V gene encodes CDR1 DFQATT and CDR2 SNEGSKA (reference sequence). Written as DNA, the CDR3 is TGCAGTGCTAGATTGCCTAGCGGACTGGGGCAGTTCTTC. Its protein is CSARLPSGLGQFF.

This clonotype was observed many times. In DNA, the CDR3 is TGTGCCAGCAGTTACTCGAACAGGGGAATGAATGAGCAGTTCTTC. Protein product: CASSYSNRGMNEQFF. V usage is TRBV6-5 and J usage is TRBJ2-1, with 7 positions matching TRBD1. Germline V CDR1 and CDR2: MNHEY, SVGAGI. The CDR3 consists of 15 residues. V trimming: 0 bases; J trimming: 7 bases; junction bases outside the gene matches: 6.

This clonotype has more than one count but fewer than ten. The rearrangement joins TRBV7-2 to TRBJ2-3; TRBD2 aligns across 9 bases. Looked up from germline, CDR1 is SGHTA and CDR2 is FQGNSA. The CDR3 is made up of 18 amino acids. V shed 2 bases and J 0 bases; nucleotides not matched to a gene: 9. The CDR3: CASSLPFSRGGSTDTQYF. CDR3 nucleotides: TGTGCCAGCAGCTTACCCTTCTCGCGGGGGGGTAGCACAGATACGCAGTATTTT. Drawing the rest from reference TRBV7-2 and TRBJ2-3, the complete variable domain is GAGVSQSPSNKVTEKGKDVELRCDPISGHTALYWYRQSLGQGLEFLIYFQGNSAPDKSGLPSDRFSAERTGGSVSTLTIQRTQQEDSAVYLCASSLPFSRGGSTDTQYFGPGTRLTVL.

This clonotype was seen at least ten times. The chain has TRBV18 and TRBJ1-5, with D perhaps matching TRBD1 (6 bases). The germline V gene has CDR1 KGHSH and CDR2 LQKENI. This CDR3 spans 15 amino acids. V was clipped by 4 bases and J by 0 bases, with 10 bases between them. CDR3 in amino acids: CASSQTGFSNQPQHF. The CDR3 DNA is TGTGCCAGCTCACAAACAGGGTTTAGCAATCAGCCCCAGCATTTT.

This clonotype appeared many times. CDR3 DNA: TGTGCCAGCAGCTTAGCTAAAACATGGGGGAACAGAGACAAAAACATTCAGTACTTC. Its protein product is CASSLAKTWGNRDKNIQYF. The chain couples TRBV11-1 to TRBJ2-4; D could derive from TRBD1 or TRBD2 (5 bases each). CDR3 length: 19 amino acids. The germline V gene has CDR1 SGHAT and CDR2 FQDESV (reference sequence). V was trimmed by 0 bases and J by 3 bases, leaving 21 bases between them.

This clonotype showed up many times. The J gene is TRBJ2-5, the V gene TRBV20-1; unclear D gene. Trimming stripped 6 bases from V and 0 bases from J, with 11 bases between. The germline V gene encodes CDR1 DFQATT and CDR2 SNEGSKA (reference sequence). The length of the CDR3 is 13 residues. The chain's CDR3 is CSAPSPYQETQYF. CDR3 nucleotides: TGCAGTGCCCCTTCACCGTACCAAGAGACCCAGTACTTC.

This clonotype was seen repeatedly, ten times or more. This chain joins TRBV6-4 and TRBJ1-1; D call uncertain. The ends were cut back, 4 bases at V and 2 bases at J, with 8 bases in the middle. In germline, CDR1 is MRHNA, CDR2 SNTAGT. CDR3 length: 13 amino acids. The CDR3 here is CASSARANTEAFF. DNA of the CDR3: TGTGCCAGCAGTGCTCGGGCTAACACTGAAGCTTTCTTT.

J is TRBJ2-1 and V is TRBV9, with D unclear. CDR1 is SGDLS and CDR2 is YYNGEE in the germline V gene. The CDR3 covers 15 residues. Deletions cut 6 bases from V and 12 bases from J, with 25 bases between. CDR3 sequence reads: CASKLRKHGVTGQFF. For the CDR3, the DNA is TGTGCCAGCAAGCTTAGAAAACATGGGGTCACTGGGCAGTTCTTC. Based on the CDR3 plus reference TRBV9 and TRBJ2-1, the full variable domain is DSGVTQTPKHLITATGQRVTLRCSPRSGDLSVYWYQQSLDQGLQFLIQYYNGEERAKGNILERFSAQQFPDLHSELNLSSLELGDSALYFCASKLRKHGVTGQFFGPGTRLTVL.

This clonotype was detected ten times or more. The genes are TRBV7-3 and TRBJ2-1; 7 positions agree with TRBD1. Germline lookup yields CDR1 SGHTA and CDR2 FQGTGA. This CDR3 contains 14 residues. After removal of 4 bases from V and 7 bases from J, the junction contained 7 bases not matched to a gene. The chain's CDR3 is CASSYGTEENEQFF. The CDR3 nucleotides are TGTGCCAGCAGCTACGGGACAGAAGAAAATGAGCAGTTCTTC.

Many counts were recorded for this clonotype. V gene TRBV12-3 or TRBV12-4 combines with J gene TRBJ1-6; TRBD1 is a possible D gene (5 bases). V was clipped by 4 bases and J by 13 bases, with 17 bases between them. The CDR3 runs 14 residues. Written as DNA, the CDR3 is TGTGCCAGCAGTTCGTCTTACCAGGGAAGGCCCCTCCACTTT. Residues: CASSSSYQGRPLHF.

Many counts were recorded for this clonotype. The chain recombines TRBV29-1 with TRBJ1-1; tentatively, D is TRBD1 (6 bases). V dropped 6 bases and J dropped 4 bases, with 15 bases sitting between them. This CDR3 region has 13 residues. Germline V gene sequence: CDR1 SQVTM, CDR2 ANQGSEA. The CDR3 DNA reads TGCAGCGTCAGGACAGTTTCGAGCACTGAAGCTTTCTTT. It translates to CSVRTVSSTEAFF.

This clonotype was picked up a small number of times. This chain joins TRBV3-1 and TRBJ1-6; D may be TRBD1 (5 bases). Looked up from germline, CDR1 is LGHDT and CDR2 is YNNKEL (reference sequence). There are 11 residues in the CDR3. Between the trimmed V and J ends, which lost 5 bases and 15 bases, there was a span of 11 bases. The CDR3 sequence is CASSVRQSLHF. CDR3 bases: TGTGCCAGCAGCGTCCGACAGAGCCTCCACTTT.